Shown below are 32 T cell receptor beta chains from a single sample sequenced in a study of T-cell memory formation after mild COVID-19. TCRdb re-called the 5' RACE reads through MiXCR, storing one row per CDR3 protein. This sample has about 110,000 distinct CDR3 sequences, with roughly a sixth found just once. The specimen sequenced was PBMCs or a T cell subset sorted from them (not recorded which). These receptors were taken from a man aged 18 to 30 who had mild COVID-19 (a few samples of this study predate the infection). Cell type and time point are not known.

This clonotype occurred a few times. The chain uses TRBV11-1 and TRBJ2-2; perhaps TRBD1 as D (6 bases). CDR1 and CDR2 (germline): SGHAT, FQDESV (reference sequence). CDR3 length: 17 residues. V was trimmed by 5 bases and J by 6 bases, leaving 22 bases between them. The CDR3 loop is CASSLNAGTIMAGELFF. In nucleotides, the CDR3 is TGTGCCAGCAGCCTCAACGCCGGGACAATTATGGCCGGGGAGCTGTTTTTT.

J is TRBJ1-3 and V is TRBV5-1; D remains unclear. This CDR3 has 15 amino acids. CDR1 SGHRS and CDR2 YFSETQ come from the germline V gene. V was pared by 0 bases and J by 0 bases, with 7 bases between. CDR3 bases: TGCGCCAGCAGCTTGGAAGCTAGCTCTGGAAACACCATATATTTT. Protein product: CASSLEASSGNTIYF.

This chain uses TRBV6-5 with TRBJ2-5; D is perhaps TRBD2 (5 bases). The CDR3 runs 15 residues. Trimming pared 6 bases from V and 3 bases from J, leaving 17 bases between. The germline CDR1 and CDR2 sequences are MNHEY and SVGAGI. The CDR3 here is CASRPGGRTEETQYF. CDR3 bases: TGTGCCAGCAGACCAGGAGGCCGAACCGAAGAGACCCAGTACTTC.

The rearrangement links TRBV7-9 to TRBJ2-1, with D possibly matching TRBD1 (6 bases). V was cut by 3 bases and J by 9 bases, with 9 bases left in between. This CDR3 has 12 amino acids. Germline V gene lookup returns CDR1 SEHNR and CDR2 FQNEAQ (reference sequence). The CDR3 loop reads CASSFQGFEQFF. The CDR3 region has the DNA TGTGCCAGCAGCTTTCAGGGGTTTGAGCAGTTCTTC.

The chain uses TRBV6-5 and TRBJ2-7; 10 nucleotides agree with TRBD1. Unmatched junction bases numbered 3, after V lost 0 bases and J lost 4 bases. This CDR3 has 15 residues. Germline CDR1 is MNHEY and CDR2 is SVGAGI. The CDR3, as DNA: TGTGCCAGCAGTTACTCGTGGACAGGGGGTTACGAGCAGTACTTC. This translates into CASSYSWTGGYEQYF.

This clonotype was picked up a small number of times. The chain has TRBV2 and TRBJ2-1, with D possibly being TRBD1 (5 bases). CDR1 and CDR2 (germline): SNHLY, FYNNEI. The CDR3 runs 13 residues. The CDR3 protein is CATSEGVLNEQFF. The CDR3 region has the DNA TGTGCTACCTCGGAAGGGGTCCTCAATGAGCAGTTCTTC.

The chain couples TRBV7-2 to TRBJ2-5; D may be TRBD2 (6 bases). The CDR3 consists of 14 residues. Germline-derived CDR1 and CDR2 are SGHTA and FQGNSA. Trimming took off 1 base at V and 4 bases at J, with 10 bases between the two ends. CDR3 region: CASSLEGTLETQYF. The CDR3 DNA sequence: TGTGCCAGCAGCTTAGAGGGGACTCTAGAGACCCAGTACTTC.

The genes are TRBV29-1 and TRBJ2-7, with 9 bases aligning to TRBD1. This CDR3 region has 12 residues. After removal of 6 bases from V and 4 bases from J, the junction contained 4 bases not matched to a gene. Per germline, CDR1 SQVTM and CDR2 ANQGSEA. CDR3 nucleotide sequence: TGCAGCGTGGACGACAGGGGGTACGAGCAGTACTTC. Translated: CSVDDRGYEQYF.

This clonotype was observed a few times. The chain employs TRBV12-3 or TRBV12-4 and TRBJ2-1; D unresolved. CDR3 length: 17 residues. The V and J ends lost 6 bases and 4 bases respectively, with 22 bases between them. The DNA for the CDR3 is TGTGCCAGCAGCCGAAACCGGGCCTCCGGTTCATACAATGAGCAGTTCTTC. The encoded protein is CASSRNRASGSYNEQFF.

This clonotype was found once. The chain carries TRBV11-2 and TRBJ2-7, with 7 bases matching TRBD1. With V trimmed by 5 bases and J by 6 bases, 4 bases remained unmatched. CDR1 and CDR2 (germline): SGHAT, FQNNGV. This CDR3 has 12 amino acids. The CDR3, as DNA: TGTGCCAGCAGCCTCCGGACAGGCGAGCAGTACTTC. Residues: CASSLRTGEQYF.

This chain links TRBV24-1 with TRBJ1-2, with 9 bases that match TRBD1. CDR3 length: 13 residues. Trimming cost V 3 bases and J 7 bases; bases outside gene matches: 2. Germline assignment: CDR1 KGHDR and CDR2 SFDVKD. CDR3 sequence (DNA): TGTGCCACCAGTGATGGGACAGGGTTTGGCTACACCTTC. This sequence encodes CATSDGTGFGYTF.

Written as DNA, the CDR3 is TGCAGCGTTCGCCGAAGGGCCACAGATACGCAGTATTTT. Amino acids: CSVRRRATDTQYF. The V call is TRBV29-1, the J call TRBJ2-3; no reliable D call. The CDR3 length is 13 residues. The germline gives CDR1 SQVTM, CDR2 ANQGSEA. The V end was cut by 5 bases, the J end by 2 bases, with 11 bases between.

The table lists this clonotype with many counts. This rearrangement joins TRBV5-1 to TRBJ2-1; D gene uncertain. V was pared by 6 bases and J by 5 bases, with 12 bases between. This CDR3 comprises 13 residues. The germline CDR1 and CDR2 sequences are SGHRS and YFSETQ. CDR3 bases: TGCGCCAGCACCTGGGGAACAGACAATGAGCAGTTCTTC. It codes for CASTWGTDNEQFF.

This clonotype was seen more than once but under ten times. This chain connects TRBV23-1 to TRBJ1-1; no clear D. TRBV23-1 is known as an ORF, though its function is uncertain. V was pared by 0 bases and J by 1 base, with 12 bases between. There are 16 residues in the CDR3. The chain's CDR3 is CASSQSTRLKNTEAFF. The CDR3 DNA reads as TGCGCCAGCAGTCAATCGACCCGGTTGAAGAACACTGAAGCTTTCTTT.

The chain is built from TRBV6-6 and TRBJ2-5; TRBD1 is a possible D gene (7 bases). Trimming removed 7 bases from V and 1 base from J, with 13 bases in between. The CDR3 has 14 residues. Germline-derived CDR1 and CDR2 are MNHNY and SVGAGI (reference sequence). The CDR3 DNA follows: TGTGCCAGCAAGAACAGGGGAGGCCAAGAGACCCAGTACTTC. Translated, it gives CASKNRGGQETQYF.

This chain joins TRBV7-2 and TRBJ2-3; D gene unclear. The CDR3 runs 13 residues. In germline, CDR1 is SGHTA, CDR2 FQGNSA. V lost 5 bases, J lost 4 bases, and 10 bases lay in between. This chain's CDR3 is CASSGPPPDTQYF. CDR3 nucleotide sequence: TGTGCCAGCAGCGGCCCTCCCCCAGATACGCAGTATTTT.

This clonotype was detected only a few times. As DNA, the CDR3 is TGCGCCAGCAGCTTGGTCCCGACAGGGCTCCAAGAGACCCAGTACTTC. Its translation is CASSLVPTGLQETQYF. V is TRBV5-1 and J is TRBJ2-5; TRBD1 matches at 7 bases. There are 16 residues in the CDR3. Germline-derived CDR1 and CDR2 are SGHRS and YFSETQ. The ends lost 0 bases at V and 1 base at J; junction bases unmatched: 6.

This clonotype occurred a few times. The genes are TRBV7-2 and TRBJ2-5; D may be TRBD2 (5 bases). The CDR3 covers 14 residues. Germline V gene sequence: CDR1 SGHTA, CDR2 FQGNSA. The ends were cut back, 3 bases at V and 5 bases at J, with 13 bases in the middle. CDR3 loop: CASSFNAERETQYF. The CDR3, as DNA: TGTGCCAGCAGCTTCAATGCGGAGCGGGAGACCCAGTACTTC.

The rearrangement joins TRBV27 to TRBJ2-1; 7 bases map to TRBD1. With V trimmed by 5 bases and J by 11 bases, 9 bases remained unmatched. Germline values: CDR1 MNHEY, CDR2 SMNVEV (reference sequence). The CDR3 is made up of 13 amino acids. The CDR3 sequence is CASSSQMTGKQFF. DNA of the CDR3: TGTGCCAGCAGTAGCCAGATGACAGGGAAGCAGTTCTTC.

V gene TRBV6-1 combines with J gene TRBJ1-1, with D uncertain. Germline V gene lookup returns CDR1 MNHNS and CDR2 SASEGT. The CDR3 consists of 13 residues. V was cut by 0 bases and J by 5 bases, with 7 bases left in between. The CDR3 DNA sequence: TGTGCCAGCAGTGAAGCGAGGAGTACTGAAGCTTTCTTT. It codes for CASSEARSTEAFF.

This clonotype was observed a few times. Here the CDR3 reads CAISVNGQQETQYF. The CDR3, as DNA: TGTGCCATCAGTGTAAATGGACAGCAAGAGACCCAGTACTTC. J is TRBJ2-5 and V is TRBV10-3, with D possibly TRBD1 on 6 matching bases. The germline CDR1 and CDR2 sequences are ENHRY and SYGVKD. The germline V and J ends were trimmed by 4 bases and 2 bases, with 11 bases remaining between them. There are 14 residues in the CDR3.

The chain joins TRBV7-2 to TRBJ2-7, with 11 nucleotides matching TRBD1. The CDR3 spans 15 residues. From germline, CDR1 is SGHTA and CDR2 FQGNSA. After removal of 6 bases from V and 4 bases from J, the junction contained 8 bases not matched to a gene. DNA of the CDR3: TGTGCCAGCAGTTTCAAGGACAGGGGGCTTTACGAGCAGTACTTC. Encoded protein: CASSFKDRGLYEQYF.

The chain employs TRBV20-1 and TRBJ2-3, with TRBD1 matching over 9 bases. Germline V gene lookup returns CDR1 DFQATT and CDR2 SNEGSKA (reference sequence). The CDR3 is made up of 13 amino acids. V gave up 4 bases and J gave up 6 bases; unmatched junction bases: 5. CDR3 in amino acids: CSAKGQGPDTQYF. The CDR3 DNA reads as TGCAGTGCTAAGGGACAGGGACCGGATACGCAGTATTTT.

J is TRBJ2-1 and V is TRBV5-4; D is unclear. V lost 1 base, J lost 5 bases, and 10 bases lay in between. The CDR3 sequence is 14 residues long. Germline V gene lookup returns CDR1 SGHNT and CDR2 YYREEE (reference sequence). The chain's CDR3 is CASSLPGSNNEQFF. The CDR3 nucleotides read TGTGCCAGCAGCTTGCCCGGGTCTAACAATGAGCAGTTCTTC.

J is TRBJ2-1 and V is TRBV4-3; weak D call: TRBD1 (5 bases). Germline V gene lookup returns CDR1 LGHNA and CDR2 YSLEER. This CDR3 has 13 residues. Trimming removed 0 bases at V and 13 bases at J, with 13 bases between. The CDR3 bases are TGCGCCAGCAGCCAAGAGCATCAGGGCCCCCAGTTCTTC. It encodes CASSQEHQGPQFF.

The chain is built from TRBV24-1 and TRBJ2-3; 8 nucleotides match TRBD1. With V trimmed by 6 bases and J by 3 bases, 7 bases remained unmatched. Germline V gives CDR1 KGHDR, CDR2 SFDVKD. This CDR3 is built from 15 residues. CDR3 amino acids: CATSPGQGATDTQYF. The CDR3 region has the DNA TGTGCCACCAGTCCTGGGCAGGGGGCAACAGATACGCAGTATTTT.

This rearrangement joins TRBV7-2 to TRBJ1-1, with a possible D match to TRBD1 (5 bases). The V gene's germline CDR1 is SGHTA and CDR2 FQGNSA. The CDR3 loop spans 14 amino acids. Deletions cut 1 base from V and 10 bases from J, with 16 bases between. CDR3 region: CASSLGDRVRGAFF. CDR3 nucleotide sequence: TGTGCCAGCAGCTTAGGAGACAGAGTCCGGGGAGCTTTCTTT.

This chain joins TRBV20-1 and TRBJ2-1; weak D call: TRBD2 (5 bases). The CDR3 is 13 residues long. The germline V gene has CDR1 DFQATT and CDR2 SNEGSKA (reference sequence). The V end lost 2 bases, the J end lost 6 bases, and 11 bases lay between the germline ends. DNA for the CDR3: TGCAGTGCTAGAATCCCAGGAGGCAATGAGCAGTTCTTC. This gives the protein CSARIPGGNEQFF.

The rearrangement uses TRBV7-2 and TRBJ2-5; the match to TRBD1 covers 8 bases. CDR1 and CDR2 from the germline V gene are SGHTA and FQGNSA. The CDR3 is 15 amino acids. V lost 1 base, J lost 2 bases, and 3 bases stayed unmatched. The CDR3 sequence: CASSLGTGSQETQYF. Here the CDR3 DNA reads TGTGCCAGCAGCTTAGGGACAGGGAGTCAAGAGACCCAGTACTTC.

This clonotype came up a few times. The chain is built from TRBV9 and TRBJ1-1; D gene uncertain. Trimming pared 0 bases from V and 0 bases from J, leaving 6 bases between. Germline V gene sequence: CDR1 SGDLS, CDR2 YYNGEE. This CDR3 is 14 amino acids long. The chain's CDR3 is CASSVDVMNTEAFF. The CDR3 DNA sequence: TGTGCCAGCAGCGTAGATGTGATGAACACTGAAGCTTTCTTT.

This clonotype was seen only a few times. The chain combines TRBV30 with TRBJ2-7; 9 bases are a match to TRBD2. Germline CDR1 is GTSNPN and CDR2 is SVGIG (reference sequence). The CDR3 consists of 16 residues. V shed 0 bases, J shed 0 bases, and the junction held 6 bases outside the gene matches. The CDR3 here is CAWSVPSGGSSYEQYF. CDR3 in DNA: TGTGCCTGGAGTGTACCCAGCGGGGGGAGCTCCTACGAGCAGTACTTC.

V and J are TRBV5-1 and TRBJ2-5; D is perhaps TRBD1 (6 bases). The V gene's germline CDR1 is SGHRS and CDR2 YFSETQ. CDR3 size: 16 residues. The ends were cut back, 1 base at V and 7 bases at J, with 20 bases in the middle. CDR3: CASSLWGTGLLVTQYF. The CDR3, as DNA: TGCGCCAGCAGCTTGTGGGGAACAGGGTTATTGGTGACCCAGTACTTC. Based on the CDR3 plus reference TRBV5-1 and TRBJ2-5, the full variable domain is KAGVTQTPRYLIKTRGQQVTLSCSPISGHRSVSWYQQTPGQGLQFLFEYFSETQRNKGNFPGRFSGRQFSNSRSEMNVSTLELGDSALYLCASSLWGTGLLVTQYFGPGTRLLVL.